The present T cell receptor beta chain was sequenced within a study of Ad26.COV2.S vaccination and SARS-CoV-2 variants. At the level of the study: The donor belonged to the COV1001 Ad26.COV2.S trial arm.

Assay: immunoSEQ multiplex PCR; the TCRdb copy retains only in-frame clones and omits some. The sample includes some 420,000 clones, roughly 88% of them seen just once. CDR3 length equals 13 residues. Germline CDR1 and CDR2: SGHTA and FQGNSA. The V gene lost 2 bases and the J gene lost 2 bases, with 6 bases spanning the gap. This sample's treatment: 19 received Ad26.COV2.S at low or high dose, single or two shots; several received placebo; per-sample allocation not given. Sampling took place 63 days after the first vaccine or placebo injection. V is TRBV7-2 and J is TRBJ1-2; the D is unclear. Sequencing was performed on peripheral blood, taken in a trial of Ad26.COV2.S vaccine versus placebo. The sequence was collected from a person between 18 and 65 years old who received the Ad26.COV2.S COVID-19 vaccine or a placebo. The CDR3 loop reads CASSLRLNYGYTF. CDR3 sequence (DNA): TGTGCCAGCAGCTTAAGATTAAACTATGGCTACACCTTC.